The rows below give T cell receptor beta chains drawn from one sample of a study of shared clonotypes between healthy human individuals. Assay: immunoSEQ multiplex PCR; the TCRdb copy retains only in-frame clones and omits some. The table includes fewer than 3 million clones, 85% to 95% detected once. Input material: naive CD4+ T cells from PBMCs. The receptors come from a man aged 18-30 years in good health. Some clones in this sample may be carry-over from other donors' samples. Both conserved end residues are part of each CDR3. D genes are given only for firm matches. Only part of the rows carry a size: once, few, many, or a class if the clone is expanded.

clone_size,j_call,d_call,v_call,cdr3_nt,cdr3_aa
.,TRBJ1-1,.,TRBV14,TGTGCCAGCAGCCCCCTTCCTTTCGACGGGAACACTGAAGCTTTCTTT,CASSPLPFDGNTEAFF
.,TRBJ2-4,.,TRBV28,TGTGCCAGCGGGTCCAAGGACATTCAGTACTTC,CASGSKDIQYF
.,TRBJ2-7,TRBD1,TRBV9,TGTGCCAGCAGCCTTGACTCGAGGGGGCCATACGAGCAGTACTTC,CASSLDSRGPYEQYF
once,TRBJ2-5,.,TRBV11-2,TGTGCCAGCAGCCTGCAGGGTCCCTGGGAGACCCAGTACTTC,CASSLQGPWETQYF
.,TRBJ1-3,.,TRBV19,TGTGCCAGTAGGGACACGTCCTCTGGAAACACCATATATTTT,CASRDTSSGNTIYF
.,TRBJ2-7,.,TRBV6-5,TGTGCCAGCGGTTACGGACGGAGGAACTACGAGCAGTACTTC,CASGYGRRNYEQYF
once,TRBJ2-4,.,TRBV5-4,TGTGCCAGCAGCTTGGGCCAAAACATTCAGTACTTC,CASSLGQNIQYF
.,TRBJ1-4,TRBD1,TRBV6-5,TGTGCCAGCAGAGACAGGGGTGAAAAACTGTTTTTT,CASRDRGEKLFF
.,TRBJ2-3,.,TRBV7-9,TGTGCCAGCAGCGCCGACAGACGAGCAGATACGCAGTATTTT,CASSADRRADTQYF
.,TRBJ1-1,TRBD1,TRBV28,TGTGCCAGCAACCCTTCGGGGGTCAGGGGGCTGGCTGAAGCTTTCTTT,CASNPSGVRGLAEAFF
.,TRBJ2-7,.,TRBV21-1,TGTGCCAGCAGCTCCCGGGAGCCAACGTACTCAATAGCCTCCTACGAGCAGTACTTC,CASSSREPTYSIASYEQYF
.,TRBJ2-2,TRBD2,TRBV6-6,TGTGCCAGCAGTAAAAGACTAGCGGGGACCGGGGAGCTGTTTTTT,CASSKRLAGTGELFF
.,TRBJ1-1,.,TRBV20-1,TGCAGTGCTAGAGATAATGAAGCTTTCTTT,CSARDNEAFF
.,TRBJ2-2,.,TRBV29-1,TGCAGCGTCCCCACATGGGAGAACACCGGGGAGCTGTTTTTT,CSVPTWENTGELFF
.,TRBJ1-2,.,TRBV11-2,TGTGCCAGCAGCTTCCAGAACTATGGCTACACCTTC,CASSFQNYGYTF
.,TRBJ2-5,TRBD2,TRBV28,TGTGCCAGCAGTTGGGCGGGAGGGCAGGAGACCCAGTACTTC,CASSWAGGQETQYF
.,TRBJ1-5,.,TRBV9,TGTGCCAGCAGCGTAGGGCAGGGTATGGGCAATCAGCCCCAGCATTTT,CASSVGQGMGNQPQHF
.,TRBJ1-5,.,TRBV28,TGTGCCAGCAGATTTAGCAATCAGCCCCAGCATTTT,CASRFSNQPQHF
.,TRBJ1-2,.,TRBV5-1,TGCGCCAGCAGCTTGGCCACAGGGCCCTATGGCTACACCTTC,CASSLATGPYGYTF
.,TRBJ2-5,.,TRBV6-5,TGTGCCAGCAGTTACGGTCCAGGAGGTAACCAAGAGACCCAGTACTTC,CASSYGPGGNQETQYF
.,TRBJ2-2,.,TRBV27,TGTGCCAGCAGTTCTTTGTCCAACACCGGGGAGCTGTTTTTT,CASSSLSNTGELFF